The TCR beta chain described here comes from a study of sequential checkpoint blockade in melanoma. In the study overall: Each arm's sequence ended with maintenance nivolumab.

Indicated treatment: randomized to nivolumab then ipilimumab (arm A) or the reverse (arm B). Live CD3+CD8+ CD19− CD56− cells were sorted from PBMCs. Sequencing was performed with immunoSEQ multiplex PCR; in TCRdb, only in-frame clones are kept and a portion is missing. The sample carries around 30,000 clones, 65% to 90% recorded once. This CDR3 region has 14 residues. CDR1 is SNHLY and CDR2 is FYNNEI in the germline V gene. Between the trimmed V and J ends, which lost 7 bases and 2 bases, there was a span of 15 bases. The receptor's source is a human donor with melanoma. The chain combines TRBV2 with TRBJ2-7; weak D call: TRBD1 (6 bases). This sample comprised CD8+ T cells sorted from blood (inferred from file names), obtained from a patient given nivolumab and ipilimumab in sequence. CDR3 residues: CASTPPDRTYEQYF. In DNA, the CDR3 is TGTGCCAGCACCCCCCCGGACAGAACCTACGAGCAGTACTTC.